This section outlines one T cell receptor beta chain sequence together with its context. What it binds is unknown. This entry belongs to a study of siplizumab effects on memory and regulatory T cells. Study-wide findings and caveats: The alloresponse seemed to draw substantially on naive T cells, which appeared more diverse than memory cells. Proliferating Tregs taken from siplizumab cultures were not shown to have a confirmed suppressive function. Alloreactive sequences that could be traced to unstimulated CD4+ memory cells showed a significant reduction under siplizumab.

Assays covered 95,000 to 100,000 TCR templates per sample. Method: immunoSEQ multiplex PCR; TCRdb's copy keeps in-frame clones and lacks some. The repertoire holds 70,000 to 90,000 clones, about 87% seen once, with roughly 14% in the top ten. Germline CDR1 SGDLS, CDR2 YYNGEE. The CDR3 extends over 13 amino acids. V lost 0 bases and J 5 bases, leaving 7 bases between the germline ends. The sample was CD4+ T cells sorted from blood. The chain carries TRBV9 and TRBJ2-3; no clear D gene. This TCR was recovered from a human donor in good health. The DNA of the CDR3 is TGTGCCAGCAGCGTAGCTATGGTAGATACGCAGTATTTT. It specifies CASSVAMVDTQYF.